Listed below are T cell receptor beta chains from one sample, sequenced in a study of T cell repertoires in cytomegalovirus infection. The antigens these receptors bind are not known. TCRdb ran MiXCR on the reads and lists one entry per CDR3 protein. In the table there are under 150,000 distinct CDR3 sequences, 30% of which are singletons. Sample: CD8+ T cells from cultured PBMCs, taken from culture after CMV antigen stimulation. The receptor set was obtained from a human donor in good health (CMV status not recorded). Some clones in this sample may be carry-over from other donors' samples. Each CDR3 is given without its conserved first and last residue.

j_call cdr3_length v_call cdr3_aa
TRBJ1-2 11 TRBV12-3/TRBV12-4 ASSFGRAVGYT
TRBJ2-1 15 TRBV28 ASSLGQGVMTYNEQF
TRBJ2-7 12 TRBV4-2 ASSQEPPSYEQY
TRBJ2-1 13 TRBV6-1 ASRTLGGPYNEQF
TRBJ1-1 9 TRBV20-1 SARQNTEAF
TRBJ2-3 19 TRBV4-3 ASSQDPGLAGGSINTDTQY
TRBJ2-1 13 TRBV7-8 ASSRQDLSFGEQF
TRBJ2-3 14 TRBV4-2 ASSHRTGLSTDTQY
TRBJ1-1 16 TRBV14 ASSPPAGRLKMNTEAF
TRBJ1-4 15 TRBV20-1 SARGWTGEGNNEKLF
TRBJ2-5 15 TRBV12-3/TRBV12-4 ASSLRGFDLDSETQY
TRBJ2-1 17 TRBV6-6 ASSYLTANRDRGDNEQF
TRBJ2-7 18 TRBV27 ASSFPPGQGPKYENYEQY
TRBJ2-7 14 TRBV5-1 ASSLAGSTGHYEQY
TRBJ1-6 14 TRBV4-3 ASSLDRGAYNSPLH